The T cell receptor beta chain under discussion was sequenced for a study of human T cells and chemical hapten exposure. Study conclusions and caveats: Among expanded TCRs, significantly more large CDR3 similarity clusters formed than among controls.

Germline V gene sequence: CDR1 SGHTA, CDR2 FQGNSA. V lost 4 bases to trimming and J lost 2 bases; unmatched junction nucleotides: 7. The CDR3 covers 15 residues. From the RACE reads, TCRdb called clonotypes with MiXCR, one entry per CDR3 protein. Among more than 300,000 distinct CDR3 sequences listed, less than 6.5% were seen once. Regarding time point: pre-sensitization, week 0. The sample's treatment: therapeutic diphenylcyclopropenone sensitization with weekly scalp DPC. This clonotype was observed at least ten times. Its target is not known. This chain links TRBV7-2 with TRBJ2-7; TRBD1 agrees at 8 bases. The sequencing used whole blood, collected in connection with sensitization to the hapten diphenylcyclopropenone (DPC). The source of this sequence is a woman aged 45-65 years with alopecia areata. Some clones in this sample may be carry-over from other donors' samples. In DNA, the CDR3 is TGTGCCAGCAGCTACCTGGGACAGGATACCTACGAGCAGTACTTC. Translation: CASSYLGQDTYEQYF.